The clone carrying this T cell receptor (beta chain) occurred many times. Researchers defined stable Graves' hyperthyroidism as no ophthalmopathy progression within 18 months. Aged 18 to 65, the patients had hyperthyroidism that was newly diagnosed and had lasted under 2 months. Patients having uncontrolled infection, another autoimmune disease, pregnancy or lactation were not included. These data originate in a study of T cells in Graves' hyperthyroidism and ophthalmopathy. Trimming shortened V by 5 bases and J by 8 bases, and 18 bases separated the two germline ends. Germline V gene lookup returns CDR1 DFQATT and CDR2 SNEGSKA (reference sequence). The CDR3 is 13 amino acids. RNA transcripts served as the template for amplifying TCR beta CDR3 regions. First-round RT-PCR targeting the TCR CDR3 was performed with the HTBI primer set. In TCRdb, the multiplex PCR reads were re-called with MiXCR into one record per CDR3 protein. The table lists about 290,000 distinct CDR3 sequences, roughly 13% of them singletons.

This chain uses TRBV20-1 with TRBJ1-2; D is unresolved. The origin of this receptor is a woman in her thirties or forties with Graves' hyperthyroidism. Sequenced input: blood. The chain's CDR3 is CSARSGSLFGYTF. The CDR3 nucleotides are TGCAGTGCTCGTTCCGGGTCCCTCTTCGGCTACACCTTC.